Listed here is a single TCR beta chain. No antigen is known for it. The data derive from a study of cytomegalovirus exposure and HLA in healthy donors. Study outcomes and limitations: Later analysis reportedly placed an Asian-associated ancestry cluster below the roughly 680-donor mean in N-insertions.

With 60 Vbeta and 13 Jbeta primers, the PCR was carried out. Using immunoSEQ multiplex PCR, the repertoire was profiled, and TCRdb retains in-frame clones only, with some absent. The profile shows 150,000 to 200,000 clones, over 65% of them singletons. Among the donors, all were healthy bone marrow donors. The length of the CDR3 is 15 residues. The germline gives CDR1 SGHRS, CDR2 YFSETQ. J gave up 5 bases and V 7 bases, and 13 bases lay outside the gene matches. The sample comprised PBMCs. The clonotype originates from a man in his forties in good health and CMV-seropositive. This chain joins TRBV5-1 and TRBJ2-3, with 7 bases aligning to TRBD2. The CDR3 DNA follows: TGCGCCAGCGGCTCCGGGGGGAATTCCGTAGATACGCAGTATTTT. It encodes CASGSGGNSVDTQYF.